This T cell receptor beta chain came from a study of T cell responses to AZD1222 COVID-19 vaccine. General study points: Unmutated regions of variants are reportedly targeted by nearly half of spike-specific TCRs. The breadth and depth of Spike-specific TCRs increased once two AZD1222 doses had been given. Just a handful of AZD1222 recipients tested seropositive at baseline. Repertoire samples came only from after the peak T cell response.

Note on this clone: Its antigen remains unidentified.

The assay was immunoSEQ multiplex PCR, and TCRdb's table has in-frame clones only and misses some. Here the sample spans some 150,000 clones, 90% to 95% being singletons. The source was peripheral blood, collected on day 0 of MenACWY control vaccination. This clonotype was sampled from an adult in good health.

The chain's CDR3 is CASSAGGEGNQPQHF. CDR3 bases: TGTGCCAGCAGCGCAGGGGGCGAAGGCAATCAGCCCCAGCATTTT. The gene calls are TRBV25-1 and TRBJ1-5; 8 bases line up with TRBD1. The CDR3 is made up of 15 amino acids. Germline assignment: CDR1 MGHDK and CDR2 SYGVNS. J was trimmed by 2 bases and V by 6 bases; bases with no gene match: 6. Full variable domain (rest looked up from reference TRBV25-1 and TRBJ1-5): EADIYQTPRYLVIGTGKKITLECSQTMGHDKMYWYQQDPGMELHLIHYSYGVNSTEKGDLSSESTVSRIRTEHFPLTLESARPSHTSQYLCASSAGGEGNQPQHFGDGTRLSIL.